The 4 T cell receptor beta chains below come from one sample, sequenced in a study of shared clonotypes between healthy human individuals. Assay: immunoSEQ multiplex PCR; the TCRdb copy retains only in-frame clones and omits some. The table lists millions of clones, over 85% of them singletons, with about 0.13% in the top ten. Sequencing was performed on naive CD4+ T cells sorted from blood. Described subset: CD45RA+ positively selected. The receptors shown here come from a man younger than 35 in good health.

This clone was seen once. V is TRBV10-3 and J is TRBJ2-1, with 10 bases that match TRBD2. The V segment lost 5 bases and the J segment 0 bases; nucleotides outside the gene matches: 4. Germline CDR1 is ENHRY and CDR2 is SYGVKD. This CDR3 region has 16 residues. CDR3 region: CAISSSGGGSYNEQFF. For the CDR3, the DNA is TGTGCCATCAGTTCTAGCGGGGGAGGCTCCTACAATGAGCAGTTCTTC.

This chain uses TRBV5-8 with TRBJ1-6; D not certain. From germline, CDR1 is SGHTS and CDR2 YDEGEE. The CDR3 runs 14 residues. V lost 3 bases, J lost 8 bases, and 12 bases lay in between. The CDR3 loop is CASSSWERYSPLHF. The CDR3 bases are TGTGCCAGCAGCTCGTGGGAGCGTTATTCACCCCTCCACTTT. Using reference TRBV5-8 and TRBJ1-6 for the parts outside the CDR3, the full variable domain is EAGVTQSPTHLIKTRGQQATLRCSPISGHTSVYWYQQALGLGLQFLLWYDEGEERNRGNFPPRFSGRQFPNYSSELNVNALELEDSALYLCASSSWERYSPLHFGNGTRLTVT.

The chain recombines TRBV19 with TRBJ2-5; 7 nucleotides match TRBD1. The CDR3 is made up of 14 amino acids. CDR1 LNHDA and CDR2 SQIVND come from the germline V gene (reference sequence). J gave up 3 bases and V 3 bases, and 4 bases lay outside the gene matches. In DNA form, the CDR3 reads TGTGCCAGTAGTATTTTCGACAGGGAAGAGACCCAGTACTTC. Amino acid sequence: CASSIFDREETQYF.

The table lists this clone with a count of one. The rearrangement joins TRBV14 to TRBJ2-5; TRBD2 matches at 13 bases. Per germline, CDR1 SGHDN and CDR2 FVKESK. The CDR3 extends over 15 amino acids. Losses at the gene ends were 4 bases for V and 4 bases for J; bases not matched to a gene: 3. The CDR3 protein is CASSLGLAGAETQYF. DNA for the CDR3: TGTGCCAGCAGCCTCGGACTAGCGGGGGCAGAGACCCAGTACTTC.